Presented here are 20 T cell receptor beta chains from one specimen sequenced in a study of T cell changes during pregnancy in multiple sclerosis. Data came from immunoSEQ multiplex PCR; TCRdb stores just in-frame clones and leaves some out. The table has 50,000 to 55,000 clones, about 90% seen once. The source material was CD4+ T cells from peripheral blood mononuclear cells, sampled in the third trimester of pregnancy. These receptor sequences come from a female donor with multiple sclerosis, enrolled in a pregnancy study.

The rearrangement uses TRBV5-1 and TRBJ1-1, with 11 nucleotides matching TRBD1. This CDR3 has 14 residues. Germline V gives CDR1 SGHRS, CDR2 YFSETQ. Trimming cost V 6 bases and J 3 bases; bases outside gene matches: 4. The CDR3: CASKGTGGYTEAFF. CDR3 nucleotides: TGCGCCAGCAAGGGGACAGGGGGTTACACTGAAGCTTTCTTT.

The chain recombines TRBV19 with TRBJ1-1; 7 nucleotides line up with TRBD1. The CDR3 is made up of 15 amino acids. The trim removed 4 bases at V and 4 bases at J, leaving 9 bases unmatched. CDR1 is LNHDA and CDR2 is SQIVND in the germline V gene (reference sequence). The CDR3 DNA reads TGTGCCAGTAGTAGACAGGGCGCCACGTCCACTGAAGCTTTCTTT. This encodes CASSRQGATSTEAFF.

The J gene is TRBJ1-3, the V gene TRBV5-1, with a possible D match to TRBD1 (5 bases). Trimming removed 1 base from V and 8 bases from J, with 22 bases in between. CDR1 is SGHRS, CDR2 YFSETQ, per germline. This CDR3 comprises 17 residues. CDR3 in amino acids: CASSLQKPRGSGYTIYF. DNA for the CDR3: TGCGCCAGCAGCTTGCAAAAACCACGGGGGAGCGGGTACACCATATATTTT. Supplemented by reference TRBV5-1 and TRBJ1-3, the full variable domain reads KAGVTQTPRYLIKTRGQQVTLSCSPISGHRSVSWYQQTPGQGLQFLFEYFSETQRNKGNFPGRFSGRQFSNSRSEMNVSTLELGDSALYLCASSLQKPRGSGYTIYFGEGSWLTVV.

The chain combines TRBV7-2 with TRBJ1-6; D not resolved. Germline CDR1 SGHTA, CDR2 FQGNSA. This CDR3 is 12 amino acids long. The germline V and J ends were trimmed by 2 bases and 14 bases, with 10 bases remaining between them. The CDR3 DNA follows: TGTGCCAGCAGCTTAAGACATTTGGCCCTCCACTTT. Translated, it gives CASSLRHLALHF. The full variable domain, completed using reference TRBV7-2 and TRBJ1-6, is GAGVSQSPSNKVTEKGKDVELRCDPISGHTALYWYRQSLGQGLEFLIYFQGNSAPDKSGLPSDRFSAERTGGSVSTLTIQRTQQEDSAVYLCASSLRHLALHFGNGTRLTVT.

J is TRBJ1-4 and V is TRBV4-2, with 12 bases that match TRBD1. Germline assignment: CDR1 LGHNA and CDR2 YNFKEQ. This CDR3 region has 17 residues. V lost 0 bases and J lost 3; bases outside the gene matches: 2. Written as DNA, the CDR3 is TGTGCCAGCAGCCAAGAGGGGACAGGGGGCGCTAATGAAAAACTGTTTTTT. It translates to CASSQEGTGGANEKLFF.

This chain links TRBV7-9 with TRBJ1-6, with 7 positions matching TRBD1. V lost 2 bases to trimming and J lost 7 bases; unmatched junction nucleotides: 17. The V gene's germline CDR1 is SEHNR and CDR2 FQNEAQ (reference sequence). The CDR3 runs 19 residues. The CDR3 region has the DNA TGTGCCAGCAGCTTATTCCGGACAGGTTTTGAATGGGAGAATTCACCCCTCCACTTT. Its protein is CASSLFRTGFEWENSPLHF.

The chain employs TRBV6-5 and TRBJ2-1; 15 bases line up with TRBD2. This CDR3 spans 16 amino acids. The V segment lost 1 base and the J segment 6 bases; nucleotides outside the gene matches: 1. CDR1 is MNHEY, CDR2 SVGAGI, per germline. The CDR3 region has the DNA TGTGCCAGCAGTTACTGGGGACTAGCGGGGGGCAATGAGCAGTTCTTC. This translates into CASSYWGLAGGNEQFF.

The chain couples TRBV19 to TRBJ1-2; tentative D call: TRBD1 (6 bases). The CDR3 has 18 amino acids. CDR1 is LNHDA, CDR2 SQIVND, per germline (reference sequence). V was clipped by 2 bases and J by 3 bases, with 22 bases between them. This chain's CDR3 is CASSINPRRDTHHYGYTF. The CDR3 nucleotides are TGTGCCAGTAGTATAAACCCCCGCCGGGACACCCACCACTATGGCTACACCTTC.

The rearrangement joins TRBV5-1 to TRBJ2-3; D unclear. CDR1 is SGHRS and CDR2 is YFSETQ in the germline V gene. The CDR3 has 14 amino acids. The germline V and J ends were trimmed by 6 bases and 6 bases, with 17 bases remaining between them. The chain's CDR3 is CASTAGRISDTQYF. CDR3 DNA sequence: TGCGCCAGCACAGCAGGCCGGATATCCGATACGCAGTATTTT.

V usage is TRBV19 and J usage is TRBJ1-2, with D possibly TRBD1 on 5 matching bases. CDR1 is LNHDA, CDR2 SQIVND, per germline (reference sequence). The CDR3 covers 15 residues. V lost 4 bases, J lost 0 bases, and 12 bases lay in between. CDR3 bases: TGTGCCAGTAGTACCCGAGGAGGGGCTAACTATGGCTACACCTTC. This translates into CASSTRGGANYGYTF.

The V and J genes are TRBV11-1 and TRBJ1-1; a weak D match, TRBD1 (6 bases). This CDR3 is 13 amino acids long. Germline V gives CDR1 SGHAT, CDR2 FQDESV (reference sequence). With 4 bases removed from V and 1 base from J, the gap between germline ends came to 7 bases. CDR3 loop: CASSSTGNTEAFF. The DNA of the CDR3 is TGTGCCAGCAGCTCGACAGGGAACACTGAAGCTTTCTTT.

The J gene is TRBJ1-2, the V gene TRBV10-3; 7 nucleotides agree with TRBD1. V lost 6 bases to trimming and J lost 10 bases; unmatched junction nucleotides: 8. Looked up from germline, CDR1 is ENHRY and CDR2 is SYGVKD. The CDR3 length is 12 residues. The CDR3 region is CAISPDRAFYTF. CDR3 DNA: TGTGCCATCAGCCCCGACAGGGCTTTCTACACCTTC.

The V call is TRBV6-5, the J call TRBJ1-1; D is possibly TRBD1 (5 bases). Germline CDR1 MNHEY, CDR2 SVGAGI. V lost 5 bases and J 10 bases, leaving 20 bases between the germline ends. The CDR3 contains 14 residues. The CDR3: CASSDPRQPSSAFF. The CDR3 DNA sequence: TGTGCCAGCAGTGACCCGAGACAGCCTTCGTCAGCTTTCTTT.

This chain uses TRBV7-3 with TRBJ2-3; D perhaps matches TRBD1 (6 bases). This CDR3 has 14 amino acids. CDR1 and CDR2 from the germline V gene are SGHTA and FQGTGA. V was pared by 3 bases and J by 1 base, with 8 bases between. The CDR3 DNA reads as TGTGCCAGCAGCTTGGGGGCAGGCACAGATACGCAGTATTTT. Translation: CASSLGAGTDTQYF.

The CDR3, as DNA: TGTGCCAGCAGCCCCCCCCAGGGGATGGGAGGCTACACCTTC. Its protein product is CASSPPQGMGGYTF. This chain connects TRBV5-4 to TRBJ1-2; TRBD1 might be the D (6 bases). CDR3 size: 14 residues. Trimming cost V 4 bases and J 8 bases, with 18 bases left between them. Germline V gene sequence: CDR1 SGHNT, CDR2 YYREEE (reference sequence).

The chain has TRBV7-8 and TRBJ2-2; a possible D gene is TRBD1 (5 bases). The CDR3 loop spans 16 amino acids. Trimming removed 0 bases from V and 1 base from J, with 9 bases in between. Germline V gene data show CDR1 as SGHVS and CDR2 as FQNEAQ. This CDR3 is CASSLAGQGNTGELFF. CDR3 DNA: TGTGCCAGCAGCTTAGCGGGGCAGGGGAACACCGGGGAGCTGTTTTTT.

This clone was detected only once. The chain uses TRBV19 and TRBJ2-5; perhaps TRBD2 as D (6 bases). CDR1 and CDR2 from the germline V gene are LNHDA and SQIVND (reference sequence). Trimming removed 8 bases at V and 7 bases at J, with 17 bases between. The CDR3 totals 13 residues. DNA for the CDR3: TGTGCCAGTGGCGACCTACCGGAGGGGACCCAGTACTTC. This translates into CASGDLPEGTQYF.

The V call is TRBV11-2, the J call TRBJ1-1; 7 positions agree with TRBD1. Germline CDR1 reads SGHAT; CDR2 reads FQNNGV. J gave up 4 bases and V 5 bases, and 7 bases lay outside the gene matches. This CDR3 is 14 amino acids long. CDR3 nucleotides: TGTGCCAGCAGCGATCGACAGGGTCTCACTGAAGCTTTCTTT. This sequence encodes CASSDRQGLTEAFF.

CDR3 sequence: CASSGGQESFYEQYF. The DNA for the CDR3 is TGTGCCAGCTCAGGGGGACAGGAAAGTTTCTACGAGCAGTACTTC. The chain carries TRBV18 and TRBJ2-7; 8 bases line up with TRBD1. CDR3 length: 15 amino acids. CDR1 is KGHSH, CDR2 LQKENI, per germline. Losses at the gene ends were 5 bases for V and 3 bases for J; bases not matched to a gene: 9.

The chain recombines TRBV7-9 with TRBJ2-5; D remains unclear. The V gene's germline CDR1 is SEHNR and CDR2 FQNEAQ (reference sequence). Between the trimmed V and J ends, which lost 6 bases and 4 bases, there was a span of 6 bases. CDR3 length equals 11 residues. As DNA, the CDR3 is TGTGCCAGCAGACTACGAGAGACCCAGTACTTC. Amino acid sequence: CASRLRETQYF.